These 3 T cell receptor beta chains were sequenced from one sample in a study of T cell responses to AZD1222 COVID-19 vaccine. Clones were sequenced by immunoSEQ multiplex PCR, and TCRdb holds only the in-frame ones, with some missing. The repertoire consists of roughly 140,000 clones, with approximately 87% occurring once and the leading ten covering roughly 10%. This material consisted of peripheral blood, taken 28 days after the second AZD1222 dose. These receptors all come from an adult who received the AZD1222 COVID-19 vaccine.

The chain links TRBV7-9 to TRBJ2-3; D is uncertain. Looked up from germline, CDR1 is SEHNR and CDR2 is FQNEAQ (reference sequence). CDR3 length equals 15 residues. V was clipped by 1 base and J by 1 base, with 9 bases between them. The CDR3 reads CASSLGLDGTDTQYF. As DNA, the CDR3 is TGTGCCAGCAGCTTAGGATTGGATGGCACAGATACGCAGTATTTT.

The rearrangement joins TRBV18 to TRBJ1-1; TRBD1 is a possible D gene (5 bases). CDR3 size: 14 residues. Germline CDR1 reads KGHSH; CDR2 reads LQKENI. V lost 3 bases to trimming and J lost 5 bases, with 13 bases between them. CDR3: CASSPTTAGTEAFF. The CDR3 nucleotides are TGTGCCAGCTCACCGACAACGGCAGGGACTGAAGCTTTCTTT.

The CDR3, as DNA: TGCGCCAGCAGCCAAGATTTCGGTCTAGCGGGATTGAGCTCCTACAATGAGCAGTTCTTC. It yields the protein CASSQDFGLAGLSSYNEQFF. The chain joins TRBV4-3 to TRBJ2-1, with 9 bases that match TRBD2. The CDR3 consists of 20 residues. Germline trimming cut 0 bases from V and 0 bases from J; bases unmatched to any gene: 12. Per the germline V gene, CDR1 is LGHNA and CDR2 is YSLEER.